This TCR beta chain was identified during a study of control samples from healthy donors and cancer patients. Germline CDR1 is MNHEY and CDR2 is SMNVEV (reference sequence). The V and J ends lost 5 bases and 3 bases respectively, with 11 bases between them. The CDR3 sequence is 14 residues long. Data came from immunoSEQ multiplex PCR; TCRdb stores just in-frame clones and leaves some out. The sample carries about 170,000 clones, about 91% recorded once. This sequence was found in a woman in her twenties or thirties in good health. The genes are TRBV27 and TRBJ1-3; D unclear. Sequenced material: blood. Written as DNA, the CDR3 is TGTGCCAGCAGTGCCTCGGGGTTTGGAAACACCATATATTTT. Protein: CASSASGFGNTIYF.